This TCR beta chain was sequenced for a study of T cell repertoires in cytomegalovirus infection. CDR1 and CDR2 (germline): SGHAT, FQNNGV. The CDR3 length is 15 residues. The germline V and J ends were trimmed by 3 bases and 2 bases, with 12 bases remaining between them. This clonotype was picked up many times. TCRdb itself ran the reads through MiXCR, one entry per CDR3 protein. The sample contains approximately 500,000 distinct CDR3 sequences, around 10% of which appear only once. Sequenced: PBMCs. This sequence joins TRBV11-2 and TRBJ2-3; D assignment may be TRBD1 or TRBD2 (6 bases each). The clonotype comes from a human donor in good health (CMV status not recorded). Some clones in this sample may be carry-over from other donors' samples. The DNA of the CDR3 is TGTGCCAGCAGCTTGAGGGGGGCTGACACAGATACGCAGTATTTT. Translated: CASSLRGADTDTQYF.